This passage covers 23 T cell receptor beta chains from one sample sequenced in a study of graft-versus-host responses after intestinal transplantation. Clones were read by immunoSEQ multiplex PCR, and TCRdb kept only the in-frame ones, dropping some. The sample records 99,000 or so clones, about 90% being singletons. No antigen has been identified for these receptors. Sequencing used unstimulated CD4+ T cells sorted from spleen or lymph node cells, obtained before intestinal transplant. The receptors shown here come from a human donor who received an intestinal transplant.

This clone has more than one count but fewer than ten. The chain carries TRBV10-1 and TRBJ1-4; D gene unclear. This CDR3 has 16 amino acids. Germline assignment: CDR1 WNHNN and CDR2 SYGVQD (reference sequence). Trimming removed 3 bases at V and 8 bases at J, with 19 bases between. As DNA, the CDR3 is TGCGCCAGCAGTGAAATGCGGGGAATCATACAGGAAAAACTGTTTTTT. It codes for CASSEMRGIIQEKLFF.

Notes on this clone: The sample holds other DNA sequences that translate to the same CDR3. The V and J genes are TRBV6-6 and TRBJ1-5; 8 positions agree with TRBD1. The germline CDR1 and CDR2 sequences are MNHNY and SVGAGI (reference sequence). V lost 5 bases to trimming and J lost 5 bases; unmatched junction nucleotides: 11. The CDR3 is made up of 16 amino acids. Here the CDR3 reads CASSRDRSPGDQPQHF. The CDR3 nucleotides are TGTGCCAGCAGTCGGGACAGGTCTCCAGGGGATCAGCCCCAGCATTTT.

The chain has TRBV7-6 and TRBJ2-7, with 14 bases that match TRBD2. The junction had 6 bases not matched to a gene; V was cut back by 3 bases and J by 2 bases. The CDR3 has 17 residues. Germline-derived CDR1 and CDR2 are SGHVS and FNYEAQ. This chain's CDR3 is CASSFGGTSGGTYEQYF. Here the CDR3 DNA reads TGTGCCAGCAGCTTTGGTGGGACTAGCGGGGGAACCTACGAGCAGTACTTC. The variable domain in full, with the rest retrieved from reference TRBV7-6 and TRBJ2-7, is GAGVSQSPRYKVTKRGQDVALRCDPISGHVSLYWYRQALGQGPEFLTYFNYEAQQDKSGLPNDRFSAERPEGSISTLTIQRTEQRDSAMYRCASSFGGTSGGTYEQYFGPGTRLTVT.

This chain links TRBV18 with TRBJ2-7, with 7 positions matching TRBD1. This CDR3 has 14 residues. Germline trimming cut 6 bases from V and 2 bases from J; bases unmatched to any gene: 7. Germline CDR1 KGHSH, CDR2 LQKENI. CDR3 nucleotides: TGTGCCAGCTCTCGGTCGACAGGGCCCTACGAGCAGTACTTC. As protein: CASSRSTGPYEQYF.

This clone was recorded a few times. The rearrangement uses TRBV27 and TRBJ2-5, with a possible D match to TRBD2 (5 bases). Looked up from germline, CDR1 is MNHEY and CDR2 is SMNVEV (reference sequence). V was cut by 6 bases and J by 3 bases, with 5 bases left in between. The CDR3 loop spans 11 amino acids. CDR3 sequence (DNA): TGTGCCAGCAGGCGGGAAGAGACCCAGTACTTC. It codes for CASRREETQYF.

The chain recombines TRBV2 with TRBJ1-6, with 7 nucleotides matching TRBD1. The CDR3 runs to 16 residues. Per germline, CDR1 SNHLY and CDR2 FYNNEI. V lost 0 bases and J lost 4; bases outside the gene matches: 3. For the CDR3, the DNA is TGTGCCAGCAGTGAAGCAGGGGGCGCTTATAATTCACCCCTCCACTTT. It encodes CASSEAGGAYNSPLHF.

V gene TRBV7-3 combines with J gene TRBJ2-1; D call uncertain. Germline V lookup: CDR1 SGHTA, CDR2 FQGTGA. V was clipped by 5 bases and J by 9 bases, with 17 bases between them. The CDR3 is made up of 14 amino acids. The CDR3 DNA reads TGTGCCAGCAGCCGCTCCTCTATGTCCAGTGAGCAGTTCTTC. Its protein product is CASSRSSMSSEQFF.

The chain is built from TRBV27 and TRBJ1-5; D uncertain. This CDR3 has 16 residues. Trimming removed 6 bases at V and 2 bases at J, with 17 bases between. Germline lookup yields CDR1 MNHEY and CDR2 SMNVEV (reference sequence). DNA for the CDR3: TGTGCCAGCAGAACAAACGCGAAATTCGGCAATCAGCCCCAGCATTTT. It specifies CASRTNAKFGNQPQHF.

J is TRBJ2-7 and V is TRBV2; 7 bases map to TRBD1. Germline CDR1 and CDR2: SNHLY and FYNNEI. V shed 8 bases, J shed 4 bases, and the junction held 8 bases outside the gene matches. This CDR3 spans 13 amino acids. CDR3 amino acids: CASDRESSYEQYF. The CDR3 DNA follows: TGTGCCAGCGACAGGGAGAGTTCATACGAGCAGTACTTC.

This chain joins TRBV30 and TRBJ2-7; TRBD1 aligns across 8 bases. This CDR3 has 15 residues. Germline CDR1 and CDR2: GTSNPN and SVGIG (reference sequence). J gave up 2 bases and V 3 bases, and 9 bases lay outside the gene matches. In nucleotides, the CDR3 is TGTGCCTGGAGGGGAATGGGACAGGCCACCTACGAGCAGTACTTC. Encoded protein: CAWRGMGQATYEQYF. Variable domain in full (rest from reference TRBV30 and TRBJ2-7): SQTIHQWPATLVQPVGSPLSLECTVEGTSNPNLYWYRQAAGRGLQLLFYSVGIGQISSEVPQNLSASRPQDRQFILSSKKLLLSDSGFYLCAWRGMGQATYEQYFGPGTRLTVT.

The V gene is TRBV5-4, the J gene TRBJ2-2; TRBD1 agrees at 10 bases. The CDR3 contains 15 residues. The ends lost 3 bases at V and 5 bases at J; junction bases unmatched: 4. Germline assignment: CDR1 SGHNT and CDR2 YYREEE (reference sequence). CDR3 nucleotide sequence: TGTGCCAGCAGCTGGGACAGGGGCGATACCGGGGAGCTGTTTTTT. Its translation: CASSWDRGDTGELFF. The full variable domain, its missing parts supplied by reference TRBV5-4 and TRBJ2-2, is ETGVTQSPTHLIKTRGQQVTLRCSSQSGHNTVSWYQQALGQGPQFIFQYYREEENGRGNFPPRFSGLQFPNYSSELNVNALELDDSALYLCASSWDRGDTGELFFGEGSRLTVL.

CDR3 DNA sequence: TGTGCCAGCAGTTACGCTAGCGGTCTCATCTACAATGAGCAGTTCTTC. Its translation is CASSYASGLIYNEQFF. The chain joins TRBV6-5 to TRBJ2-1; 7 bases align to TRBD2. Germline V gives CDR1 MNHEY, CDR2 SVGAGI. V was pared by 2 bases and J by 3 bases, with 7 bases of the junction left unmatched. This CDR3 region has 16 residues.

The chain is built from TRBV9 and TRBJ2-5; D is unresolved. CDR1 is SGDLS, CDR2 YYNGEE, per germline. The length of the CDR3 is 15 residues. V was pared by 1 base and J by 1 base, with 11 bases between. The CDR3 loop reads CASSVLGNTQETQYF. The CDR3 bases are TGTGCCAGCAGCGTATTGGGGAATACCCAAGAGACCCAGTACTTC.

The chain joins TRBV6-5 to TRBJ2-1; D is unclear. The CDR3 extends over 12 amino acids. Germline V gene lookup returns CDR1 MNHEY and CDR2 SVGAGI. Between the trimmed V and J ends, which lost 8 bases and 0 bases, there was a span of 5 bases. As DNA, the CDR3 is TGTGCCAGCGGCAGCTCCTACAATGAGCAGTTCTTC. Encoded protein: CASGSSYNEQFF.

In regard to this clone: The conserved closing phenylalanine or tryptophan is absent in this CDR3, likely reflecting a read error. The DNA is left out, because the CDR3 cannot be placed on it with certainty; the CDR3 is given as TCRdb lists it. The gene calls are TRBV29-1 and TRBJ2-7; TRBD2 is the table's D call and was not checked against the DNA. Germline CDR1 is SQVTM and CDR2 is ANQGSEA. The CDR3 length is 12 residues, termini included. The CDR3 here is CSVEASRGARYL.

This clone is a singleton in its sample. The chain uses TRBV7-9 and TRBJ2-5, with 9 bases that match TRBD1. J lost 3 bases, V lost 5 bases, and 4 bases had no gene match. The CDR3 covers 14 residues. In germline, CDR1 is SEHNR, CDR2 FQNEAQ (reference sequence). The CDR3 DNA is TGTGCCAGCAGCCCGGGACAGGGAAAAGAGACCCAGTACTTC. It specifies CASSPGQGKETQYF.

The V and J genes are TRBV5-6 and TRBJ1-6, with 8 bases that match TRBD1. In germline, CDR1 is SGHDT, CDR2 YYEEEE. The CDR3 consists of 14 residues. Trimming cost V 4 bases and J 6 bases; bases outside gene matches: 3. CDR3: CASSPGQVNSPLHF. In DNA form, the CDR3 reads TGTGCCAGCAGCCCGGGACAGGTTAATTCACCCCTCCACTTT.

The rearrangement links TRBV6-1 to TRBJ2-7; TRBD1 agrees at 9 bases. Germline V CDR1 and CDR2: MNHNS, SASEGT. The CDR3 covers 13 residues. V dropped 8 bases and J dropped 4; count of bases not matched to a gene: 6. CDR3 nucleotide sequence: TGTGCCAGCCCCGGGACAGGGAGATACGAGCAGTACTTC. It translates to CASPGTGRYEQYF.

The chain recombines TRBV7-7 with TRBJ2-5; D perhaps matches TRBD2 (5 bases). Trimming took 5 bases from V and 5 from J, leaving 15 bases between them. This CDR3 is built from 14 residues. Per the germline V gene, CDR1 is SSHAT and CDR2 is FNYEAQ (reference sequence). Here the CDR3 DNA reads TGTGCCAGCAGCCGAGGGCCTTCGGGGGAGACCCAGTACTTC. Encoded protein: CASSRGPSGETQYF.

The chain uses TRBV6-5 and TRBJ1-2; D gene ambiguous. V was trimmed by 2 bases and J by 8 bases, leaving 18 bases between them. The CDR3 is 15 residues long. Germline lookup yields CDR1 MNHEY and CDR2 SVGAGI. The CDR3 region is CASSYEFSSWRGYTF. The CDR3 coding sequence is TGTGCCAGCAGTTACGAGTTCAGTTCCTGGAGAGGCTACACCTTC.

The rearrangement uses TRBV6-5 and TRBJ1-3; D is uncertain. V was clipped by 1 base and J by 4 bases, with 14 bases between them. The CDR3 spans 16 residues. Germline V lookup: CDR1 MNHEY, CDR2 SVGAGI. The CDR3 sequence is CASSYFSGFSGNTIYF. Written as DNA, the CDR3 is TGTGCCAGCAGTTACTTCTCGGGATTTTCCGGAAACACCATATATTTT.

This chain joins TRBV6-1 and TRBJ1-4, with a tentative D call TRBD1 (6 bases). The CDR3 covers 15 residues. V lost 6 bases and J 0 bases, leaving 11 bases between the germline ends. Germline CDR1 is MNHNS and CDR2 is SASEGT. CDR3 region: CASRWTAATNEKLFF. CDR3 nucleotide sequence: TGTGCCAGCAGGTGGACAGCTGCAACTAATGAAAAACTGTTTTTT.

This chain connects TRBV5-4 to TRBJ1-2; D remains ambiguous. V was pared by 4 bases and J by 0 bases, with 7 bases between. The CDR3 sequence is 13 residues long. Germline-derived CDR1 and CDR2 are SGHNT and YYREEE (reference sequence). The CDR3 nucleotides read TGTGCCAGCAGCCGGACCCCTAACTATGGCTACACCTTC. It specifies CASSRTPNYGYTF. The variable domain in full, completed from reference TRBV5-4 and TRBJ1-2, reads ETGVTQSPTHLIKTRGQQVTLRCSSQSGHNTVSWYQQALGQGPQFIFQYYREEENGRGNFPPRFSGLQFPNYSSELNVNALELDDSALYLCASSRTPNYGYTFGSGTRLTVV.